This is a list of T cell receptor beta chains from one sample in a study of CD8 T cells in Susac syndrome. In TCRdb, the immunoSEQ multiplex PCR reads were re-called with MiXCR into one record per CDR3 protein. The data show fewer than 90,000 distinct CDR3 sequences, with over 85% seen just once and 0.4% to 0.55% held by the top ten. What was sequenced was CD8+ T cells from PBMCs. The receptors here all came from a human donor with Susac syndrome. The CDR3 runs from the conserved cysteine through the conserved F or W. A D gene is named only where the DNA matches it firmly. Not all rows give a size; the values are once, few, many and, for expanded clones, a class.

>.|TRBJ2-1|TRBV11-2|.|17
CASSLGRLRGPYNEQFF
TGTGCCAGCAGCTTAGGAAGGTTGCGGGGACCTTACAATGAGCAGTTCTTC
>TRBD1|TRBJ1-5|TRBV4-2|.|15
CASSQDSGGGQPQHF
TGTGCCAGCAGCCAAGACTCAGGGGGTGGACAGCCCCAGCATTTT
>TRBD1|TRBJ2-7|TRBV15|.|16
CATSRDAGTGAYEQYF
TGTGCCACCAGCAGAGACGCCGGGACAGGTGCCTACGAGCAGTACTTC
>.|TRBJ2-3|TRBV12-3/TRBV12-4|.|16
CASSLSLGAVTDTQYF
TGTGCCAGCAGTTTATCCCTGGGGGCTGTCACAGATACGCAGTATTTT
>.|TRBJ2-7|TRBV28|.|16
CASRGPPYGDSYEQYF
TGTGCCAGCAGGGGACCTCCTTACGGGGACTCCTACGAGCAGTACTTC
>.|TRBJ2-7|TRBV4-3|.|13
CASSQDNPYEQYF
TGCGCCAGCAGCCAAGATAACCCCTACGAGCAGTACTTC
>.|TRBJ1-4|TRBV5-1|.|14
CASSLTTTNEKLFF
TGCGCCAGCAGCTTGACTACAACTAATGAAAAACTGTTTTTT
>.|TRBJ1-1|TRBV5-6|once|14
CASSWDTDNTEAFF
TGTGCCAGCAGCTGGGACACGGACAACACTGAAGCTTTCTTT
>.|TRBJ2-1|TRBV29-1|.|12
CSVDPGYNEQFF
TGCAGCGTTGACCCAGGGTACAATGAGCAGTTCTTC
>.|TRBJ1-1|TRBV19|.|13
CASTPLGRTEAFF
TGTGCCAGTACCCCATTAGGGAGGACTGAAGCTTTCTTT
>.|TRBJ2-7|TRBV29-1|.|13
CSVEGATTYEQYF
TGCAGCGTTGAAGGGGCGACTACCTACGAGCAGTACTTC
>.|TRBJ2-1|TRBV28|.|16
CATKEASRISYNEQFF
TGTGCCACCAAGGAGGCTAGCAGGATCTCCTACAATGAGCAGTTCTTC
>TRBD2|TRBJ2-1|TRBV29-1|.|13
CSVAGGTYNEQFF
TGCAGCGTTGCGGGAGGTACCTACAATGAGCAGTTCTTC
>.|TRBJ2-5|TRBV3-1|.|14
CASSQPTGLKTQYF
TGTGCCAGCAGCCAACCGACGGGTCTAAAGACCCAGTACTTC
>.|TRBJ1-1|TRBV5-1|.|15
CASSSRGLMNTEAFF
TGCGCCAGCAGCTCGAGGGGTTTAATGAACACTGAAGCTTTCTTT
>.|TRBJ1-5|TRBV7-2|.|15
CASSLGRVSNQPQHF
TGTGCCAGCAGCTTAGGGAGGGTCAGCAATCAGCCCCAGCATTTT
>.|TRBJ1-5|TRBV28|.|15
CASSFFGGSNQPQHF
TGTGCCAGCAGTTTTTTTGGGGGTAGCAATCAGCCCCAGCATTTT
>.|TRBJ1-1|TRBV12-3/TRBV12-4|.|12
CASSITETEAFF
TGTGCCAGCAGTATTACAGAGACTGAAGCTTTCTTT
>.|TRBJ2-7|TRBV9|.|13
CASSPRHSHEQYF
TGTGCCAGCAGCCCTAGACACAGCCACGAGCAGTACTTC
>TRBD1|TRBJ2-7|TRBV28|.|14
CASSLLGQEYEQYF
TGTGCCAGCAGTTTGTTGGGACAGGAGTACGAGCAGTACTTC
>.|TRBJ1-1|TRBV12-3/TRBV12-4|.|11
CASSLGAEAFF
TGTGCCAGCAGTTTGGGGGCTGAAGCTTTCTTT
>.|TRBJ2-1|TRBV20-1|.|17
CSARDERTVDSYNEQFF
TGCAGTGCTAGAGATGAAAGGACGGTTGATTCTTACAATGAGCAGTTCTTC
>.|TRBJ2-7|TRBV20-1|.|15
CSASIPGPSSYEQYF
TGCAGTGCTAGTATCCCGGGACCAAGCTCCTACGAGCAGTACTTC
>.|TRBJ2-5|TRBV19|.|14
CASSSGLGLETQYF
TGTGCCAGTTCATCTGGTCTGGGGTTGGAGACCCAGTACTTC
>.|TRBJ2-5|TRBV3-1|.|14
CASSQLRGKETQYF
TGTGCCAGCAGCCAATTAAGAGGGAAAGAGACCCAGTACTTC
>TRBD2|TRBJ2-2|TRBV9|.|17
CASSVSGGTSATGELFF
TGTGCCAGCAGCGTGTCCGGGGGGACTAGCGCCACCGGGGAGCTGTTTTTT
>.|TRBJ1-4|TRBV20-1|.|15
CSATPRTDFNEKLFF
TGCAGTGCTACCCCCAGGACAGATTTTAATGAAAAACTGTTTTTT
>.|TRBJ1-1|TRBV12-3/TRBV12-4|.|14
CASSFPGRHTEAFF
TGTGCCAGCAGCTTTCCCGGACGGCACACTGAAGCTTTCTTT
>.|TRBJ1-1|TRBV6-2/TRBV6-3|.|15
CASSYWADGNTEAFF
TGTGCCAGCAGTTACTGGGCAGATGGGAACACTGAAGCTTTCTTT
>TRBD1|TRBJ2-2|TRBV15|.|15
CATSRTRQGTGELFF
TGTGCCACCAGCAGAACCCGACAGGGGACCGGGGAGCTGTTTTTT
>TRBD2|TRBJ2-1|TRBV19|.|15
CASRARRGDDNEQFF
TGTGCCAGTAGAGCCCGGCGGGGGGACGACAATGAGCAGTTCTTC
>.|TRBJ2-2|TRBV2|.|16
CASSPTDPLNTGELFF
TGTGCCAGCAGCCCGACAGACCCTTTGAACACCGGGGAGCTGTTTTTT
>TRBD2|TRBJ2-7|TRBV5-4|.|15
CASSYLAGVTYEQYF
TGTGCCAGCAGCTATCTAGCGGGAGTAACGTACGAGCAGTACTTC
>TRBD1|TRBJ1-6|TRBV2|.|14
CASKSQGYNSPLHF
TGTGCCAGCAAATCACAGGGGTATAATTCACCCCTCCACTTT
>.|TRBJ2-2|TRBV18|.|14
CASSPGSDTGELFF
TGTGCCAGCTCACCAGGGAGCGACACCGGGGAGCTGTTTTTT
>.|TRBJ2-7|TRBV3-1|.|16
CASSQDPQESSYEQYF
TGTGCCAGCAGCCAAGATCCCCAGGAGAGCTCCTACGAGCAGTACTTC
>TRBD2|TRBJ2-3|TRBV2|.|13
CASSGLAEDTQYF
TGTGCCAGCAGTGGACTAGCCGAAGATACGCAGTATTTT
>.|TRBJ2-2|TRBV5-1|once|15
CASSLEPRRQGELFF
TGCGCCAGCAGCTTGGAACCCCGTAGACAGGGGGAGCTGTTTTTT
>TRBD2|TRBJ2-1|TRBV9|.|15
CASSVVRTSVNEQFF
TGTGCCAGCAGCGTAGTCCGAACTAGCGTTAATGAGCAGTTCTTC
>.|TRBJ1-4|TRBV5-1|.|16
CASSLGFQGEDEKLFF
TGCGCCAGCAGCTTGGGGTTTCAGGGAGAGGATGAAAAACTGTTTTTT
>.|TRBJ1-5|TRBV2|.|14
CASKPRTAHQPQHF
TGTGCCAGCAAACCCCGGACAGCCCATCAGCCCCAGCATTTT
>.|TRBJ1-1|TRBV29-1|.|13
CSVRSRMNTEAFF
TGCAGCGTCCGGAGTAGAATGAACACTGAAGCTTTCTTT
>TRBD2|TRBJ2-1|TRBV19|.|15
CASSPTSGPYNEQFF
TGTGCCAGTAGTCCGACTAGCGGGCCTTACAATGAGCAGTTCTTC
>.|TRBJ2-5|TRBV7-3|.|14
CASSLSGNQETQYF
TGTGCCAGCAGCTTATCCGGCAACCAAGAGACCCAGTACTTC
>.|TRBJ1-5|TRBV4-1|.|14
CASSQGTPNQPQHF
TGCGCCAGCAGCCAAGGGACGCCTAATCAGCCCCAGCATTTT
>.|TRBJ2-5|TRBV29-1|.|12
CSVDGQRETQYF
TGCAGCGTTGATGGTCAGAGAGAGACCCAGTACTTC
>TRBD2|TRBJ2-1|TRBV9|once|16
CASSVEGAGGRNEQFF
TGTGCCAGCAGCGTAGAAGGAGCGGGAGGGCGTAATGAGCAGTTCTTC
>.|TRBJ1-2|TRBV20-1|once|13
CSASGPDAVGDTF
TGCAGTGCTAGTGGCCCGGACGCAGTCGGGGACACCTTC
>.|TRBJ1-6|TRBV19|.|13
CASSISANSPLHF
TGTGCCAGTAGTATTTCTGCGAATTCACCCCTCCACTTT
>TRBD2|TRBJ2-2|TRBV28|.|13
CASKLASTGELFF
TGTGCCAGCAAACTAGCGAGCACCGGGGAGCTGTTTTTT
>.|TRBJ1-5|TRBV28|.|14
CASSLRRELQPQHF
TGTGCCAGCAGTTTAAGGCGAGAACTTCAGCCCCAGCATTTT
>.|TRBJ2-5|TRBV29-1|.|15
CSVVGAAVTQETQYF
TGCAGCGTTGTGGGAGCGGCAGTTACTCAAGAGACCCAGTACTTC
>.|TRBJ1-5|TRBV19|.|12
CASSFGGQPQHF
TGTGCCAGTAGTTTTGGAGGACAACCCCAGCATTTT
>TRBD2|TRBJ2-5|TRBV6-5|.|16
CASSYRSSGGRETQYF
TGTGCCAGCAGTTACCGTTCTAGCGGGGGGAGGGAGACCCAGTACTTC